A single T cell receptor beta chain is shown here with its context. Antigen unknown. These data originate in a study of post-analysis software for immune sequencing data. Broader study findings: Patients carried several TRBV segments more frequently than controls did, and TRBV5-6, TRBV5-1 and TRBV20-1 were among them. Strong same-batch co-clustering of samples appeared with F measure clustering.

The CDR3 is 15 amino acids. Germline CDR1 LGHNA, CDR2 YSLEER. The junction had 4 bases not matched to a gene; V was cut back by 0 bases and J by 6 bases. Unique molecular identifiers tagged the TCR beta cDNA libraries. TCRdb redid the calling of the PCR reads with MiXCR, one entry per CDR3 protein. The repertoire holds hundreds of thousands of distinct CDR3 sequences, with approximately 60% as singletons. J is TRBJ2-1 and V is TRBV4-3; 8 bases match TRBD2. The receptor comes from a girl under 10 years old with multiple sclerosis. Sequenced sample: blood. The CDR3 DNA reads as TGCGCCAGCAGCCAAGAACCGCGGGGGGCCAATGAGCAGTTCTTC. Amino acids: CASSQEPRGANEQFF.